Given below is one T cell receptor beta chain in context. This CDR3 comprises 20 residues. Trimming cost V 4 bases and J 5 bases; bases outside gene matches: 16. From germline, CDR1 is SGHTS and CDR2 YDEGEE. Only in-frame clones appear in the TCRdb table, and some are missing; sequencing was by immunoSEQ multiplex PCR. The sample contains 150,000 to 200,000 clones, around 80% of which appear only once. These data come from a study of blood T cell repertoires in COVID-19. About the study: Material from acute and convalescent COVID-19 was sourced from the United States, Italy and Spain.

Material: PBMCs or T cells enriched from blood (not recorded which). V and J are TRBV5-8 and TRBJ2-1; 15 nucleotides match TRBD2. The sequence was collected from a woman aged 45-65 years with acute COVID-19. DNA for the CDR3: TGTGCCAGCAGCCCGGTTCCGGGACTAGCGGGGGGTTTGGCACACAATGAGCAGTTCTTC. Its protein product is CASSPVPGLAGGLAHNEQFF.